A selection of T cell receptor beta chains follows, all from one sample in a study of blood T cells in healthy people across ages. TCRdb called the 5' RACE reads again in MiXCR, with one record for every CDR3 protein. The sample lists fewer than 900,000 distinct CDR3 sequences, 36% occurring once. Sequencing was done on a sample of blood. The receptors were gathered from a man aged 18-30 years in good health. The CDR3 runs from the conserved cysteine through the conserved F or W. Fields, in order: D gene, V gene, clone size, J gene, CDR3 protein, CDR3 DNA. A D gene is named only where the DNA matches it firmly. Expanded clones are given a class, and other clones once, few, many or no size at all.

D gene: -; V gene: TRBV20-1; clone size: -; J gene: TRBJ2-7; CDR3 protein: CSARRGGDPYNEQYF; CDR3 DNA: TGCAGTGCTAGGCGGGGAGGAGACCCCTACAATGAGCAGTACTTC
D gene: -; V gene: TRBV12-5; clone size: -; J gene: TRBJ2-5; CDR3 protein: CASGLDGVQGETQYF; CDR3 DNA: TGTGCTAGTGGTTTGGACGGGGTCCAAGGGGAGACCCAGTACTTC
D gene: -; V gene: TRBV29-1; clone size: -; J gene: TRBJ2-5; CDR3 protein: CSVEGNLGETQYF; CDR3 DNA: TGCAGCGTTGAGGGCAACCTTGGCGAGACCCAGTACTTC
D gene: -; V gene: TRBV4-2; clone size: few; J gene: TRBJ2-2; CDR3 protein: CASSQGQGNTGELFF; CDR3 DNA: TGTGCCAGCAGCCAAGGGCAGGGCAACACCGGGGAGCTGTTTTTT
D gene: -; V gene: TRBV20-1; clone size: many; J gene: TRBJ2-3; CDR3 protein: CSARGPQPSTDTQYF; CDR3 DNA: TGCAGTGCTAGAGGTCCACAACCTAGCACAGATACGCAGTATTTT
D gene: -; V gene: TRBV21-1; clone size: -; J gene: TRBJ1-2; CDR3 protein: CASSRDRSNYGYTF; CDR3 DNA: TGTGCCAGCAGCAGGGACAGGTCGAACTATGGCTACACCTTC
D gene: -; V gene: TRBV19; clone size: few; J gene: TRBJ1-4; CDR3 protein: CASSDPGATNEKLFF; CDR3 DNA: TGTGCCAGTAGCGACCCGGGGGCAACTAATGAAAAACTGTTTTTT
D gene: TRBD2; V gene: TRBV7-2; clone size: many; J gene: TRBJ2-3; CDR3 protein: CASSRRLAGGIDTQYF; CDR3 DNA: TGTGCCAGCAGCCGCAGACTAGCGGGGGGGATAGATACGCAGTATTTT
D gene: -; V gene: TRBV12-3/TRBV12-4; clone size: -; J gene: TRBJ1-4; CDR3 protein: CASSLKSRSEKLFF; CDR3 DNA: TGTGCCAGCAGTTTGAAGTCAAGGAGTGAAAAACTGTTTTTT
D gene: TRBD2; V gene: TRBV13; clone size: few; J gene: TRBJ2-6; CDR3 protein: CASSKLAASSGANVLTF; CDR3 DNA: TGTGCCAGCAGCAAACTAGCGGCGAGCTCTGGGGCCAACGTCCTGACTTTC
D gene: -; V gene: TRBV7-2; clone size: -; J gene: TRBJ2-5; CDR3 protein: CASSLNYRGGVNEQYF; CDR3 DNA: TGTGCCAGCAGCTTAAACTACAGGGGAGGCGTGAATGAGCAGTACTTC
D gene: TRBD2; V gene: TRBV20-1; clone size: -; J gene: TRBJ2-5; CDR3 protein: CSAEAGVFGETQYF; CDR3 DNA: TGCAGTGCAGAAGCGGGGGTGTTCGGAGAGACCCAGTACTTC
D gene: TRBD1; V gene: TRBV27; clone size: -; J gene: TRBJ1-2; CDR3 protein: CASREGQVAWYGYTF; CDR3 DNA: TGTGCCAGCAGAGAGGGACAGGTCGCGTGGTATGGCTACACCTTC
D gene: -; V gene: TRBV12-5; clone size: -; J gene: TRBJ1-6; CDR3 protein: CASAGGQSSYNSPLHF; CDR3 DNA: TGTGCTAGCGCCGGGGGACAAAGCTCCTATAATTCACCCCTCCACTTT
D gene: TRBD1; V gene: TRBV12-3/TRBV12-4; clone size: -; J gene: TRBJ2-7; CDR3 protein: CASSSGDRGHSEQYF; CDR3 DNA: TGTGCCAGCAGTTCGGGGGACAGGGGGCACAGTGAGCAGTACTTC
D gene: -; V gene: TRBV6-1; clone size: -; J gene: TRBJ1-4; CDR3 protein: CASSEISAANEKLFF; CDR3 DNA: TGTGCCAGCAGTGAAATTTCCGCCGCTAATGAAAAACTGTTTTTT
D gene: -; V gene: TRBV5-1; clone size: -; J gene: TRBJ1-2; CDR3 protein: CASSTTDRFGYGYTF; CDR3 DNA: TGCGCCAGCAGCACCACTGACAGGTTCGGCTATGGCTACACCTTC
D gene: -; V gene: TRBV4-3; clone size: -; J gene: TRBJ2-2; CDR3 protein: CASSQDRAANTGELFF; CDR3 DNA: TGCGCCAGCAGCCAAGATCGGGCGGCGAACACCGGGGAGCTGTTTTTT